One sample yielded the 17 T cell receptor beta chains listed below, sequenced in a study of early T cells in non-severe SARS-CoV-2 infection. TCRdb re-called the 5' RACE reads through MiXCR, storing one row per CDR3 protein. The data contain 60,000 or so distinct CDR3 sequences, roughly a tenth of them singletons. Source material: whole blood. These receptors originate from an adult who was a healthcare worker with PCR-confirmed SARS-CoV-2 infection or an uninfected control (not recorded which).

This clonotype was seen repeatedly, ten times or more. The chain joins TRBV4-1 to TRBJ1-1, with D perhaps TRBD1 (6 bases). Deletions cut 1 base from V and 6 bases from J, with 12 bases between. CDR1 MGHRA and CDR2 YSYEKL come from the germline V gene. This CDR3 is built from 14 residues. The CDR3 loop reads CASSQVGGRAEAFF. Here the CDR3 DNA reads TGCGCCAGCAGCCAAGTCGGGGGCAGGGCTGAAGCTTTCTTT.

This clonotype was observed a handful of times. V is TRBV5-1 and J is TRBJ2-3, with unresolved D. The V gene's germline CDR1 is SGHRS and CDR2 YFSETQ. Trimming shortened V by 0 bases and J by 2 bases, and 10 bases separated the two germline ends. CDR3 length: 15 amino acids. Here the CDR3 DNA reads TGCGCCAGCAGCTTGGCGGTCGGCTACACAGATACGCAGTATTTT. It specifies CASSLAVGYTDTQYF.

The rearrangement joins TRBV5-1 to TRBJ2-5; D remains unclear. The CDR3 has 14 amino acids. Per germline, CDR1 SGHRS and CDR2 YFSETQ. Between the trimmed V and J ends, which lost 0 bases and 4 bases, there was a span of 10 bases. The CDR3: CASSLDSHLETQYF. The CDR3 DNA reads TGCGCCAGCAGCTTGGACAGCCATTTAGAGACCCAGTACTTC.

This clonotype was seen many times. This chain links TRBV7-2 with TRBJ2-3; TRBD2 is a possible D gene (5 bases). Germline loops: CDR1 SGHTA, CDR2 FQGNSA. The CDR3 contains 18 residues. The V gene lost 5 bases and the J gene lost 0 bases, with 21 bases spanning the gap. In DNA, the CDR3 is TGTGCCAGCAGCCCTCGCGGCCCGAAGCGGACTAGCACAGATACGCAGTATTTT. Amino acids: CASSPRGPKRTSTDTQYF.

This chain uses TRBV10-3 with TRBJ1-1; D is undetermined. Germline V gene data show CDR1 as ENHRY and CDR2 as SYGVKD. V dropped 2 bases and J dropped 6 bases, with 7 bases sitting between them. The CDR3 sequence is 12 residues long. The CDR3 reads CAISEPASEAFF. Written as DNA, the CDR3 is TGTGCCATCAGTGAGCCTGCGTCTGAAGCTTTCTTT.

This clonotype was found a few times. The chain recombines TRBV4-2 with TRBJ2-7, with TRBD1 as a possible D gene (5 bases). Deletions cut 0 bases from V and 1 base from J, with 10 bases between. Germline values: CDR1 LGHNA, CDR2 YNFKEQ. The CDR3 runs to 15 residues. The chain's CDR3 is CASSQDPTESYEQYF. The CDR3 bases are TGTGCCAGCAGCCAAGATCCGACAGAGTCCTACGAGCAGTACTTC.

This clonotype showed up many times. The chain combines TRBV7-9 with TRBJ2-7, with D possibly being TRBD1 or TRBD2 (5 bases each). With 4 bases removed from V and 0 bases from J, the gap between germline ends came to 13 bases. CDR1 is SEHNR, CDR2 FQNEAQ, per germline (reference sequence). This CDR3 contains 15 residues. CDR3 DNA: TGTGCCAGCAGCTCTGCCGGGACCGGCTCCTACGAGCAGTACTTC. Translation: CASSSAGTGSYEQYF.

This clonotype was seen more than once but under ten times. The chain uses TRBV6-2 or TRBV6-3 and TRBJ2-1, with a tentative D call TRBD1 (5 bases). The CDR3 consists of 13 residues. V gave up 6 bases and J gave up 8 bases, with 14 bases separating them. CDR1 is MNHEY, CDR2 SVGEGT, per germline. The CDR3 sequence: CASSWTWMDEQFF. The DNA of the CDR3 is TGTGCCAGCAGCTGGACATGGATGGATGAGCAGTTCTTC.

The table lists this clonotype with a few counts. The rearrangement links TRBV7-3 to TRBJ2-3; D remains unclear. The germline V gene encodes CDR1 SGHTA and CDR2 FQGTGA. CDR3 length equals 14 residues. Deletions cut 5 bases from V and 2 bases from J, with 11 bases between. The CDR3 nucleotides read TGTGCCAGCAGCCCCTCACGAAACACAGATACGCAGTATTTT. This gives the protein CASSPSRNTDTQYF.

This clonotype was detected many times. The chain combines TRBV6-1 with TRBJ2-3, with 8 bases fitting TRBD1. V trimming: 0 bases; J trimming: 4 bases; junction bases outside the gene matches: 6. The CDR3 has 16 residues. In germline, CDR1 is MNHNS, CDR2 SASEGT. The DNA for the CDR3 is TGTGCCAGCAGTGAAGCGTGGCAGGGGGCAGCAGATACGCAGTATTTT. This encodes CASSEAWQGAADTQYF.

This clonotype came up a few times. The CDR3 is CSARGPGQGNEQYF. In DNA form, the CDR3 reads TGCAGTGCTAGAGGGCCGGGACAGGGTAACGAGCAGTACTTC. The chain carries TRBV20-1 and TRBJ2-7; the match to TRBD1 covers 9 bases. This CDR3 region has 14 residues. Germline CDR1 is DFQATT and CDR2 is SNEGSKA (reference sequence). V was clipped by 1 base and J by 5 bases; unmatched bases: 6.

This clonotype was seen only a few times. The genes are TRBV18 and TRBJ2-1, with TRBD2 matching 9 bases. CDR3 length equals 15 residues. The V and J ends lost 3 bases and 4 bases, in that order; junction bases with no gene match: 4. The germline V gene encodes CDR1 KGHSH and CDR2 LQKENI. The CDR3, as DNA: TGTGCCAGCTCACCGAAAGCGGGGGGATACAATGAGCAGTTCTTC. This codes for CASSPKAGGYNEQFF.

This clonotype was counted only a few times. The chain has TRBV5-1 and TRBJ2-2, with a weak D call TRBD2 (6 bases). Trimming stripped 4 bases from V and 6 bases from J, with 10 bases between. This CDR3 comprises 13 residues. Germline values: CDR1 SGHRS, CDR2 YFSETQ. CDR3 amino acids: CASSIGGAGELFF. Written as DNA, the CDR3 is TGCGCCAGCAGCATCGGGGGAGCCGGGGAGCTGTTTTTT. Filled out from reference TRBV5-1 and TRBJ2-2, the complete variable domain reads KAGVTQTPRYLIKTRGQQVTLSCSPISGHRSVSWYQQTPGQGLQFLFEYFSETQRNKGNFPGRFSGRQFSNSRSEMNVSTLELGDSALYLCASSIGGAGELFFGEGSRLTVL.

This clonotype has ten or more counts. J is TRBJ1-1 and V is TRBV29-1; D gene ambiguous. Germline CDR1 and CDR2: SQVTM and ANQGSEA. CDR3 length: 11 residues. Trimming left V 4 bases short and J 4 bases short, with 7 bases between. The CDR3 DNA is TGCAGCGTTGGGTCTCCCACTGAAGCTTTCTTT. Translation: CSVGSPTEAFF. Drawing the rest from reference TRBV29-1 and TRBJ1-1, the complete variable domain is SAVISQKPSRDICQRGTSLTIQCQVDSQVTMMFWYRQQPGQSLTLIATANQGSEATYESGFVIDKFPISRPNLTFSTLTVSNMSPEDSSIYLCSVGSPTEAFFGQGTRLTVV.

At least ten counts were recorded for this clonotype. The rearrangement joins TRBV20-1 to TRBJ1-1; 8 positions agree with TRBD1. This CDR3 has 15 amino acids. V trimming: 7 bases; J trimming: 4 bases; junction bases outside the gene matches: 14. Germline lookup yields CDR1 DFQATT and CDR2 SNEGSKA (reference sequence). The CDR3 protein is CSVLGQGARSTEAFF. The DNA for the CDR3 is TGCAGTGTTCTGGGGCAGGGGGCCAGGAGCACTGAAGCTTTCTTT.

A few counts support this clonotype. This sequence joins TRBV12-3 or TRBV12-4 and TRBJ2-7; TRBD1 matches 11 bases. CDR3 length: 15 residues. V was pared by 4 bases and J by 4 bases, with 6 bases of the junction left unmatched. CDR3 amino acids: CASSSRTGGTYEQYF. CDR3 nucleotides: TGTGCCAGCAGTTCCCGGACAGGGGGCACGTACGAGCAGTACTTC.

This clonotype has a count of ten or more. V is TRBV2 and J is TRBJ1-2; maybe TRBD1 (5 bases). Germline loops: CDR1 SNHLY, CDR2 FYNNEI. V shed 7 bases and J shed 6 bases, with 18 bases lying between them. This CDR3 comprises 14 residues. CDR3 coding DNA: TGTGCCAGCACCCATGATAGGGTCAGGGATGGCTACACCTTC. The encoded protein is CASTHDRVRDGYTF.